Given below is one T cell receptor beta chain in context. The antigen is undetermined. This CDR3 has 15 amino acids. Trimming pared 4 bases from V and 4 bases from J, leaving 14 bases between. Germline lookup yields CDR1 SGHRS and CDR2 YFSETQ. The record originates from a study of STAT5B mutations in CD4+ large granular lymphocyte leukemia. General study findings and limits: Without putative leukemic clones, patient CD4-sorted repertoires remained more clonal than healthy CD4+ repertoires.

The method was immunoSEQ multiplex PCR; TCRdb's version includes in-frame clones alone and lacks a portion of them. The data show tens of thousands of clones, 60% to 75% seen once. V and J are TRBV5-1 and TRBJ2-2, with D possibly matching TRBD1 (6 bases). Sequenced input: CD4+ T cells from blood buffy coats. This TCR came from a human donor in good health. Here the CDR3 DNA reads TGCGCCAGCAGCCCAGGACAGATACTCACCGGGGAGCTGTTTTTT. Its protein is CASSPGQILTGELFF.